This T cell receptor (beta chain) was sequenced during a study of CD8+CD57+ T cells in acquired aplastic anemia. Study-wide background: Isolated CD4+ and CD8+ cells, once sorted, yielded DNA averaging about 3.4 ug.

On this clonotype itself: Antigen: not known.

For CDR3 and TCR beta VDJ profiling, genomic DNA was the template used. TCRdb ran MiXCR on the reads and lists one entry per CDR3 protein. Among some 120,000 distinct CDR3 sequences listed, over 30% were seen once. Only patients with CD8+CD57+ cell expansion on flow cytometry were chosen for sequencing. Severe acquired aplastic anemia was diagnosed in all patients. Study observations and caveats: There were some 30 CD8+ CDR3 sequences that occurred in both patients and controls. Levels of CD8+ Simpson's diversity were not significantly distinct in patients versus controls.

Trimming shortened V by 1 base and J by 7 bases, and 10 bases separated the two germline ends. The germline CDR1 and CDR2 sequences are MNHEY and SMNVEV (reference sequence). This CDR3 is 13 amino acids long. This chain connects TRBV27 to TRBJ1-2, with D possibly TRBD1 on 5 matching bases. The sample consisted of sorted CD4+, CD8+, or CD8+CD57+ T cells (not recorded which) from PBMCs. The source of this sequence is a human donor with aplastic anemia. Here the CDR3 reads CASSLFLGAGYTF. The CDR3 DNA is TGTGCCAGCAGTTTATTTTTAGGGGCTGGCTACACCTTC.